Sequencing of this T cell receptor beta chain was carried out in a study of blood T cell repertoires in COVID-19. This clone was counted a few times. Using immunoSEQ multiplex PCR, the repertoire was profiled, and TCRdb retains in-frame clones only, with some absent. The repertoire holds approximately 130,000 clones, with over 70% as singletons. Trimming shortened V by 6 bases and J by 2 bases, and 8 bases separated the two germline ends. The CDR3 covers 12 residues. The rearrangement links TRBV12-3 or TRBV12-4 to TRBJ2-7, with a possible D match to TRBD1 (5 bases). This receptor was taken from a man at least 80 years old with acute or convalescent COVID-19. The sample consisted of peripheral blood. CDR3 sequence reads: CASSTTAYEQYF. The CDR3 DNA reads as TGTGCCAGCAGCACGACAGCCTACGAGCAGTACTTC.